A few counts support the clone carrying this T cell receptor beta chain. The record originates from a study of T cells after yellow fever vaccination. V lost 3 bases and J 10 bases, leaving 11 bases between the germline ends. The length of the CDR3 is 12 residues. CDR1 is SGDLS, CDR2 YYNGEE, per germline. TCRdb reprocessed the 5' RACE reads with MiXCR, giving one entry per CDR3 protein. Of 250,000 to 400,000 distinct CDR3 sequences detected, about 4% appear once; the ten largest clones hold approximately 23%. The sample here was PBMCs, taken 5 days after the yellow fever booster vaccination. J is TRBJ2-1 and V is TRBV9; D gene uncertain. This TCR was recovered from a man between 18 and 29 years old who received the YFV17D yellow fever vaccine. The CDR3 region has the DNA TGTGCCAGCAGCGGGATGACTTCCGAGCAGTTCTTC. Translating gives CASSGMTSEQFF.